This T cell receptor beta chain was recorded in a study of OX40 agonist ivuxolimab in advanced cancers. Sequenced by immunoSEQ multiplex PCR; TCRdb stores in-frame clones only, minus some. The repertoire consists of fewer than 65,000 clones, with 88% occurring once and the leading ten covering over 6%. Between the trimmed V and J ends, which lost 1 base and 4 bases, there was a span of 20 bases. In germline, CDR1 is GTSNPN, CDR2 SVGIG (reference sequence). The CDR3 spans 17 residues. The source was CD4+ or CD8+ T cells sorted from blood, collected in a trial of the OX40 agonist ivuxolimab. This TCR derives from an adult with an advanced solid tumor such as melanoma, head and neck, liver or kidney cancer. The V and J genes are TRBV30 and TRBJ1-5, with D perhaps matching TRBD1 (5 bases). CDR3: CAWSAWRGRTTNQPQHF. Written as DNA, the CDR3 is TGTGCCTGGAGTGCATGGCGGGGCCGCACTACTAATCAGCCCCAGCATTTT.